Listed below are T cell receptor beta chains from one sample, sequenced in a study of T cell repertoires and HLA-DP antigens. This table comes from immunoSEQ multiplex PCR, and its TCRdb copy is limited to in-frame clones, with some not included. The sample lists 65,000 to 95,000 clones, around four fifths occurring once. These receptors' antigens are unknown. Sample: CD4+ T cells from PBMCs. The receptor set was obtained from a man aged 60 to 69 in good health and CMV-seronegative. Each CDR3 is given with its conserved first and last residue. D genes are given only for firm matches. A clone size is listed for some rows: how often the clone was seen (once, few, many), or a class if it is expanded.

v_gene	j_gene	abundance	d_gene	CDR3nt	CDR3aa
TRBV10-3	TRBJ2-5	-	TRBD1	TGTGCCATCAGGGACAGGGGGAACCCGGGAGAGACCCAGTACTTC	CAIRDRGNPGETQYF
TRBV9	TRBJ1-2	-	-	TGTGCCAGCAGCGTAGATCCAGGGTCGAGCTATGGCTACACCTTC	CASSVDPGSSYGYTF
TRBV7-2	TRBJ2-3	few	TRBD1	TGTGCCAGCAGCTTAGAGGGGGCGCGTGGCACAGATACGCAGTATTTT	CASSLEGARGTDTQYF
TRBV4-3	TRBJ2-5	once	TRBD2	TGCGCCAGCAGCCACCCCCCGGGACTAGCGGGGGTGTGGACCCAGTACTTC	CASSHPPGLAGVWTQYF
TRBV4-3	TRBJ1-5	-	-	TGCGCCAGCAGCCAAGATATTAATCAGCCCCAGCATTTT	CASSQDINQPQHF
TRBV30	TRBJ1-3	-	TRBD1	TGTGCCTGGAGTGTACGAGGGACAGGGGGGCTAGGCACCATATATTTT	CAWSVRGTGGLGTIYF
TRBV5-1	TRBJ2-5	-	-	TGCGCCAGCAGCTTACTAAGCGGCAGTACAGAGACCCAGTACTTC	CASSLLSGSTETQYF
TRBV5-4	TRBJ2-4	-	-	TGTGCCAGCAGCTTGGGGCAGCGGAATAAAAACATTCAGTACTTC	CASSLGQRNKNIQYF
TRBV30	TRBJ1-1	-	-	TGTGCCTGGAGTGTGGTTGGGGGCAAGCGGCTCTTT	CAWSVVGGKRLF
TRBV5-6	TRBJ2-6	-	TRBD1	TGTGCCAGCAGCTTGGGAGGGGGCCACCTCTCTGGGGCCAACGTCCTGACTTTC	CASSLGGGHLSGANVLTF
TRBV2	TRBJ1-5	-	TRBD1	TGTGCCAGCAGTTCCGACAGGGGGAAGAATCAGCCCCAGCATTTT	CASSSDRGKNQPQHF
TRBV9	TRBJ1-5	-	-	TGTGCCAGCAGCGCCAGGGGTTCGGGAGACATTCAGCATTTT	CASSARGSGDIQHF
TRBV7-9	TRBJ1-1	-	-	TGTGCCAGCAGCTTAGAGCGCAGGGGCCCTGACACTGAAGCTTTCTTT	CASSLERRGPDTEAFF
TRBV6-1	TRBJ1-2	-	TRBD1	TGTGCCAGGACTCGGGACAGGGGTGACTATGGCTACACCTTC	CARTRDRGDYGYTF
TRBV7-2	TRBJ2-5	-	TRBD2	TGTGCCAGCAGCTTAGGGCGGGGGGCGACCCAAGAGACCCAGTACTTC	CASSLGRGATQETQYF
TRBV25-1	TRBJ2-1	-	TRBD2	TGTGCCACTGGGCGGGAGGGATACAATGAGCAGTTCTTC	CATGREGYNEQFF
TRBV15	TRBJ2-5	-	-	TGTGCCACCAGCAGAGCGCTCGGACGGAGCCAAGAGACCCAGTACTTC	CATSRALGRSQETQYF
TRBV7-2	TRBJ2-6	-	-	TGTGCCAGCAGCCTGATCTCTGGGGCCAACGTCCTGACTTTC	CASSLISGANVLTF
TRBV10-2	TRBJ1-5	-	TRBD1	TGCGCCAGCAGTGAGAGGGGAAACAGGGGCGCGGATCAGCCCCAGCATTTT	CASSERGNRGADQPQHF
TRBV6-6	TRBJ1-6	-	-	TGTGCCAGCAGTTACGACAGCTCCTATAATTCACCCCTCCACTTT	CASSYDSSYNSPLHF
TRBV21-1	TRBJ2-7	-	-	TGTGCCAGCAGCGCCGGGGGAGAGGACAGGGTTTGCGAGCAGTACTTC	CASSAGGEDRVCEQYF
TRBV5-1	TRBJ2-6	-	-	TGCGCCAGCAGCTTGGCAAACTCTGGGGCCAACGTCCTGACTTTC	CASSLANSGANVLTF
TRBV7-2	TRBJ2-1	-	-	TGTGCCAGCAGCTTAGAAGGGGGGCGAGGGCAGTTCTTC	CASSLEGGRGQFF
TRBV9	TRBJ2-2	-	TRBD1	TGTGCCAGCAGTCGGACAGGGGGCCCCACCGGGGAGCTGTTTTTT	CASSRTGGPTGELFF
TRBV7-2	TRBJ2-2	-	-	TGTGCCAGCAGCCCCGTGACTTTGTACACCGGGGAGCTGTTTTTT	CASSPVTLYTGELFF
TRBV28	TRBJ1-1	-	-	TGTGCTACCCAAGGGGCGAACACTGAAGCTTTCTTT	CATQGANTEAFF
TRBV6-1	TRBJ1-6	-	-	TGTGCCAGCAGTGCTGTCGGGGATTTGGAGAATTCACCCCTCCACTTT	CASSAVGDLENSPLHF
TRBV5-1	TRBJ2-3	-	-	TGCGCCAGCAGCCCCAGGCGGGGAGATACGCAGTATTTT	CASSPRRGDTQYF
TRBV7-6	TRBJ1-1	-	TRBD1	TGTGCCAGCAGCCCGCTACAGGGGACGGGCACTGAAGCTTTCTTT	CASSPLQGTGTEAFF
TRBV4-1	TRBJ1-5	-	TRBD1	TGCGCCAGCAGCCAAGGGACAGGGGTTAACAATCAGCCCCAGCATTTT	CASSQGTGVNNQPQHF
TRBV23-1	TRBJ2-3	-	TRBD2	TGCGCCAGCAGTCAACTTACTAGCGGGGCAGCCCCCAGCACAGATACGCAGTATTTT	CASSQLTSGAAPSTDTQYF
TRBV11-2	TRBJ2-1	-	-	TGTGCCAGCAGCCCAGGGGGGCCTGAGCAGTTCTTC	CASSPGGPEQFF
TRBV9	TRBJ2-3	-	TRBD2	TGTGCCAGCAGCGTAGAGGCTAGCGGGAGGCCCACAGATACGCAGTATTTT	CASSVEASGRPTDTQYF
TRBV19	TRBJ1-2	-	TRBD1	TGTGCCAGTAGTATGGACAGGGAGTATGGCTACACCTTC	CASSMDREYGYTF
TRBV5-1	TRBJ1-4	few	TRBD1	TGCGCCAGCAGTCCTGTTGGGACAGGGGATGAAAAACTGTTTTTT	CASSPVGTGDEKLFF
TRBV7-2	TRBJ2-1	-	-	TGTGCCAGCAGCTTTGCAGGGGACAATGAGCAGTTCTTC	CASSFAGDNEQFF
TRBV19	TRBJ1-6	-	TRBD1	TGTGCCAGTACCTCCCCGGGACAGGGACTATATAATTCACCCCTCCACTTT	CASTSPGQGLYNSPLHF
TRBV14	TRBJ1-1	-	-	TGTGCCAGCAGCCGAGCAGCGAACACTGAAGCTTTCTTT	CASSRAANTEAFF
TRBV30	TRBJ1-2	-	TRBD1	TGTGCCTGGAGTGCTGACAGGGTATACGGCTACACCTTC	CAWSADRVYGYTF
TRBV19	TRBJ1-6	-	-	TGTGCCAGTAGTCGATCGGCAGGGGTCAATTCACCCCTCCACTTT	CASSRSAGVNSPLHF
TRBV6-6	TRBJ2-2	-	TRBD2	TGTGCCAGCCAGCGGGAAAACACCGGGGAGCTGTTTTTT	CASQRENTGELFF
TRBV11-1	TRBJ2-6	once	TRBD2	TGTGCCAGCAGCCACGGGGGGGCTGGGGCCAACGTCCTGACTTTC	CASSHGGAGANVLTF
TRBV4-1	TRBJ2-1	-	-	TGCGCCAGCAGCCACGACAGACGTGAGCAGTTCTTC	CASSHDRREQFF
TRBV2	TRBJ2-5	-	TRBD1	TGTGCCAGCAGTGTAGGACAGGGGGCAGGAGAGACCCAGTACTTC	CASSVGQGAGETQYF
TRBV18	TRBJ1-2	-	-	TGTGCCAGCTCACCCGGTGAAAGCTATGGCTACACCTTC	CASSPGESYGYTF
TRBV29-1	TRBJ1-4	-	-	TGCAGCGTTAGGACAGACCCAACTAATGAAAAACTGTTTTTT	CSVRTDPTNEKLFF
TRBV7-2	TRBJ1-2	-	TRBD1	TGTGCCAGCAGCTTATCCGGGACAGGGGGCGGCTACACCTTC	CASSLSGTGGGYTF
TRBV5-8	TRBJ1-1	-	TRBD1	TGTGCCAGCAGGCAGGGGGGCAATGAAGCTTTCTTT	CASRQGGNEAFF
TRBV29-1	TRBJ2-5	-	-	TGCAGCGTACCGAGTGGGTCCTATTTCCAAGAGACCCAGTACTTC	CSVPSGSYFQETQYF
TRBV4-3	TRBJ2-3	-	TRBD2	TGCGCCAGCAGCCAAGAGAGCGGGAGGGCCGTAGATACGCAGTATTTT	CASSQESGRAVDTQYF
TRBV2	TRBJ1-5	-	-	TGTGCCAGCAGCGGACAGCACAATCAGCCCCAGCATTTT	CASSGQHNQPQHF
TRBV4-1	TRBJ1-1	-	-	TGCGCCAGCAGCCAAGGGACAGCAGTGGACACTGAAGCTTTCTTT	CASSQGTAVDTEAFF
TRBV6-6	TRBJ2-5	-	-	TGTGCCAGCAGTTACATGCATGCAAGTGTGGAGACCCAGTACTTC	CASSYMHASVETQYF
TRBV4-3	TRBJ2-1	-	-	TGCGCCAGCAGCCAAGACCCTGGGCCCGCGGATGAGCAGTTCTTC	CASSQDPGPADEQFF
TRBV28	TRBJ1-4	once	-	TGTGCCAGCAGCCCCCAGTGGGCAACTAATGAAAAACTGTTTTTT	CASSPQWATNEKLFF